This T cell receptor (beta chain) was profiled in a study of identical twins. Study-wide points: With abundant cord blood beta clonotypes, insertions were fewer; memory repertoires showed no such pattern. Zero-insertion analyses could be partly confounded by invariant MAIT and iNKT cells. Out-of-frame TCR alpha sharing observed in monozygotic twins exceeded model estimates.

This clonotype was recorded at least ten times. The antigen remains unidentified. CDR3 length equals 15 residues. Germline V lookup: CDR1 SGHRS, CDR2 YFSETQ. Trimming removed 1 base at V and 1 base at J, with 8 bases between. TCRdb called the 5' RACE reads again in MiXCR, with one record for every CDR3 protein. The repertoire holds about 160,000 distinct CDR3 sequences, with 3% to 4% as singletons. Sequencing was carried out using memory T cells sorted from blood. The sequence was collected from a man younger than 35 in good health. This chain uses TRBV5-1 with TRBJ2-2; the D is unclear. CDR3 loop: CASSLTLKNTGELFF. The CDR3 DNA reads as TGCGCCAGCAGCTTGACTCTAAAGAACACCGGGGAGCTGTTTTTT.